Each of the 28 T cell receptor beta chains below was sequenced from the same sample in a study of PD-1 blockade in classical Hodgkin lymphoma. The table came from immunoSEQ multiplex PCR; TCRdb's copy has only in-frame clones and leaves some out. This sample yields fewer than 80,000 clones, of which 71% are seen a single time; approximately 8.4% belongs to the top ten. All patients experienced relapse after autologous stem cell transplantation, and brentuximab vedotin exposure was variable. The source material was peripheral blood mononuclear cells (PBMCs), sampled before the second cycle of nivolumab. Source of these receptors: a human donor with classical Hodgkin lymphoma.

Comments on this clone: The same CDR3 can be traced to other DNA sequences in this sample. The CDR3, as DNA: TGTGCCAGCAGTGAAGCGCTTCCTGGGACAGATACGCAGTATTTT. It is translated as CASSEALPGTDTQYF. The chain recombines TRBV2 with TRBJ2-3; no firm D call. The V gene lost 0 bases and the J gene lost 3 bases, with 10 bases spanning the gap. Germline assignment: CDR1 SNHLY and CDR2 FYNNEI. The CDR3 sequence is 15 residues long.

This chain joins TRBV7-6 and TRBJ1-2, with a tentative D call TRBD1 (5 bases). V lost 0 bases, J lost 4 bases, and 9 bases lay in between. This CDR3 is 14 amino acids long. CDR1 SGHVS and CDR2 FNYEAQ come from the germline V gene. CDR3 loop: CASSLADGAYGYTF. As DNA, the CDR3 is TGTGCCAGCAGCTTAGCCGACGGGGCCTATGGCTACACCTTC.

Here the CDR3 reads CASSWAGTANEQFF. The CDR3 region has the DNA TGTGCCAGTAGTTGGGCGGGGACAGCCAATGAGCAGTTCTTC. The V and J genes are TRBV19 and TRBJ2-1; D may be TRBD1 (7 bases). V was shortened by 5 bases and J by 6 bases, with 14 bases between the two germline ends. The CDR3 contains 14 residues. CDR1 is LNHDA, CDR2 SQIVND, per germline (reference sequence).

The chain joins TRBV18 to TRBJ1-5, with no clear D. Germline loops: CDR1 KGHSH, CDR2 LQKENI. This CDR3 region has 15 residues. V was cut by 0 bases and J by 4 bases, with 10 bases left in between. Here the CDR3 DNA reads TGTGCCAGCTCACCACCGGGATGGGGTAATCAGCCCCAGCATTTT. This encodes CASSPPGWGNQPQHF.

The rearrangement joins TRBV15 to TRBJ2-7, with no clear D. CDR3 length equals 13 residues. With 10 bases removed from V and 2 bases from J, the gap between germline ends came to 15 bases. Germline CDR1 is LNHNV and CDR2 is YYDKDF (reference sequence). The CDR3 region is CAKKLPPPYEQYF. CDR3 nucleotide sequence: TGTGCCAAGAAATTACCCCCCCCCTACGAGCAGTACTTC.

The chain is built from TRBV19 and TRBJ1-5; D uncertain. The CDR3 has 14 amino acids. Germline V gene data show CDR1 as LNHDA and CDR2 as SQIVND (reference sequence). V gave up 4 bases and J gave up 4 bases, with 11 bases separating them. The CDR3 nucleotides are TGTGCCAGTAGTAACTCTAAGCCGAATCAGCCCCAGCATTTT. Amino acid sequence: CASSNSKPNQPQHF. The full variable domain, with the rest looked up from reference TRBV19 and TRBJ1-5, is DGGITQSPKYLFRKEGQNVTLSCEQNLNHDAMYWYRQDPGQGLRLIYYSQIVNDFQKGDIAEGYSVSREKKESFPLTVTSAQKNPTAFYLCASSNSKPNQPQHFGDGTRLSIL.

This CDR3 is CASSESETLNTGELFF. Here the CDR3 DNA reads TGCGCCAGCAGTGAGTCGGAAACACTTAACACCGGGGAGCTGTTTTTT. The V and J genes are TRBV10-1 and TRBJ2-2; no firm D call. V lost 0 bases, J lost 2 bases, and 10 bases lay in between. This CDR3 is 16 amino acids long. Germline CDR1 and CDR2: WNHNN and SYGVQD (reference sequence).

The gene calls are TRBV28 and TRBJ2-7, with 9 bases that match TRBD1. CDR1 MDHEN and CDR2 SYDVKM come from the germline V gene. V was pared by 6 bases and J by 5 bases, with 11 bases of the junction left unmatched. The CDR3 contains 15 residues. The CDR3 DNA follows: TGTGCCAGCAGCGTCCGGGACAGGGAGACGGACGAGCAGTACTTC. Translated, it gives CASSVRDRETDEQYF.

In this sample, this clone turned up a few times. This chain uses TRBV29-1 with TRBJ1-1, with D unclear. The CDR3 sequence is 11 residues long. Germline-derived CDR1 and CDR2 are SQVTM and ANQGSEA. Trimming stripped 5 bases from V and 4 bases from J, with 8 bases between. Here the CDR3 DNA reads TGCAGCGTTTTGGACGTCACTGAAGCTTTCTTT. It yields the protein CSVLDVTEAFF.

V and J are TRBV30 and TRBJ2-3; perhaps TRBD2 as D (5 bases). Deletions cut 2 bases from V and 3 bases from J, with 12 bases between. The CDR3 covers 14 residues. From germline, CDR1 is GTSNPN and CDR2 SVGIG (reference sequence). CDR3 sequence reads: CAWSPSPGTDTQYF. The CDR3 region has the DNA TGTGCCTGGAGTCCTAGCCCGGGAACAGATACGCAGTATTTT.

This clone was counted once. This chain connects TRBV9 to TRBJ2-1, with D possibly TRBD2 on 6 matching bases. Germline lookup yields CDR1 SGDLS and CDR2 YYNGEE. The CDR3 contains 14 residues. V lost 4 bases and J lost 7, with 15 bases in between. The CDR3 sequence is CASSPGTPWNEQFF. The CDR3 DNA reads TGTGCCAGCAGCCCCGGGACTCCTTGGAATGAGCAGTTCTTC.

V is TRBV9 and J is TRBJ2-3; 14 bases agree with TRBD2. The CDR3 extends over 17 amino acids. J was trimmed by 6 bases and V by 2 bases; bases with no gene match: 8. Germline CDR1 and CDR2: SGDLS and YYNGEE. CDR3: CASSVGTSGSSGDTQYF. In nucleotides, the CDR3 is TGTGCCAGCAGCGTGGGGACTAGCGGGAGTTCGGGGGATACGCAGTATTTT. Combining the CDR3 with reference TRBV9 and TRBJ2-3 gives the whole variable domain DSGVTQTPKHLITATGQRVTLRCSPRSGDLSVYWYQQSLDQGLQFLIQYYNGEERAKGNILERFSAQQFPDLHSELNLSSLELGDSALYFCASSVGTSGSSGDTQYFGPGTRLTVL.

The chain combines TRBV7-8 with TRBJ1-1; 7 bases agree with TRBD1. The CDR3 has 14 residues. V trimming: 5 bases; J trimming: 4 bases; junction bases outside the gene matches: 7. Germline CDR1 is SGHVS and CDR2 is FQNEAQ. The CDR3 sequence is CASSLGGLGTEAFF. For the CDR3, the DNA is TGTGCCAGCAGCCTAGGGGGCTTGGGCACTGAAGCTTTCTTT.

This chain uses TRBV28 with TRBJ1-2; D is possibly TRBD1 (6 bases). Germline values: CDR1 MDHEN, CDR2 SYDVKM. Trimming removed 10 bases at V and 6 bases at J, with 15 bases between. The CDR3 is 12 residues long. CDR3 in amino acids: CATYRVVDGYTF. Here the CDR3 DNA reads TGTGCCACCTACAGGGTTGTAGATGGCTACACCTTC.

The V gene is TRBV7-9, the J gene TRBJ2-7; the D gene is possibly TRBD2 (5 bases). In germline, CDR1 is SEHNR, CDR2 FQNEAQ (reference sequence). V was shortened by 4 bases and J by 1 base, with 14 bases between the two germline ends. This CDR3 spans 15 amino acids. DNA for the CDR3: TGTGCCAGCAGCTCACTTGGACGCGGGTCCTACGAGCAGTACTTC. Translation: CASSSLGRGSYEQYF.

The rearrangement links TRBV19 to TRBJ1-1; 7 bases map to TRBD1. The germline gives CDR1 LNHDA, CDR2 SQIVND (reference sequence). V lost 1 base, J lost 3 bases, and 5 bases stayed unmatched. There are 15 residues in the CDR3. CDR3 region: CASSIGQGYDTEAFF. CDR3 nucleotides: TGTGCCAGTAGTATAGGACAGGGCTACGACACTGAAGCTTTCTTT.

J is TRBJ1-4 and V is TRBV5-4; 10 nucleotides align to TRBD1. In germline, CDR1 is SGHNT, CDR2 YYREEE (reference sequence). After removal of 0 bases from V and 8 bases from J, the junction contained 7 bases not matched to a gene. This CDR3 contains 16 residues. CDR3 sequence reads: CASSLGYGQGGEKLFF. The CDR3 DNA is TGTGCCAGCAGCTTGGGATACGGACAGGGGGGGGAAAAACTGTTTTTT.

This chain joins TRBV5-4 and TRBJ2-3; no reliable D call. This CDR3 has 13 residues. CDR1 and CDR2 (germline): SGHNT, YYREEE (reference sequence). V was trimmed by 0 bases and J by 1 base, leaving 3 bases between them. The DNA of the CDR3 is TGTGCCAGCAGCTTGGACGGCACAGATACGCAGTATTTT. As protein: CASSLDGTDTQYF. The whole variable domain, remainder taken from reference TRBV5-4 and TRBJ2-3, is ETGVTQSPTHLIKTRGQQVTLRCSSQSGHNTVSWYQQALGQGPQFIFQYYREEENGRGNFPPRFSGLQFPNYSSELNVNALELDDSALYLCASSLDGTDTQYFGPGTRLTVL.

The chain has TRBV18 and TRBJ2-3; a weak D match, TRBD1 (5 bases). Trimming stripped 3 bases from V and 2 bases from J, with 15 bases between. Germline CDR1 KGHSH, CDR2 LQKENI. The CDR3 has 16 residues. CDR3 residues: CASSPDTGVSTDTQYF. For the CDR3, the DNA is TGTGCCAGCTCACCGGACACAGGAGTATCCACAGATACGCAGTATTTT.

As concerns this clone: This sample also contains other DNA sequences that code for the same CDR3. The chain combines TRBV15 with TRBJ2-1, with 7 bases that match TRBD1. Per germline, CDR1 LNHNV and CDR2 YYDKDF (reference sequence). There are 15 residues in the CDR3. V dropped 1 base and J dropped 4; count of bases not matched to a gene: 4. The CDR3 region has the DNA TGTGCCACCAGCAGAGCTAACAGGGGATACAATGAGCAGTTCTTC. This encodes CATSRANRGYNEQFF.

This clone was picked up a small number of times. CDR3 coding DNA: TGTGCCAGCAACCAGGACGGATTCACAGATACGCAGTATTTT. Its protein product is CASNQDGFTDTQYF. The rearrangement uses TRBV28 and TRBJ2-3, with D hard to call. The CDR3 length is 14 residues. Per germline, CDR1 MDHEN and CDR2 SYDVKM. Deletions cut 7 bases from V and 2 bases from J, with 13 bases between.

The V call is TRBV2, the J call TRBJ2-7; TRBD1 or TRBD2 may be the D gene (5 bases each). The CDR3 has 13 amino acids. V was clipped by 6 bases and J by 4 bases, with 13 bases between them. The germline CDR1 and CDR2 sequences are SNHLY and FYNNEI. This chain's CDR3 is CASSGEGLYEQYF. For the CDR3, the DNA is TGTGCCAGCAGCGGAGAGGGGTTGTACGAGCAGTACTTC.

The J gene is TRBJ2-5, the V gene TRBV5-1, with 7 bases fitting TRBD2. This CDR3 comprises 15 residues. The V and J ends lost 3 bases and 2 bases, in that order; junction bases with no gene match: 7. CDR1 SGHRS and CDR2 YFSETQ come from the germline V gene. The CDR3 nucleotides are TGCGCCAGCAGCTCCCAAGCGGGACTACAAGAGACCCAGTACTTC. It encodes CASSSQAGLQETQYF. Looking up the rest from reference TRBV5-1 and TRBJ2-5 gives the full variable domain: KAGVTQTPRYLIKTRGQQVTLSCSPISGHRSVSWYQQTPGQGLQFLFEYFSETQRNKGNFPGRFSGRQFSNSRSEMNVSTLELGDSALYLCASSSQAGLQETQYFGPGTRLLVL.

This rearrangement joins TRBV5-6 to TRBJ2-2; D is possibly TRBD1 or TRBD2 (5 bases each). V lost 3 bases, J lost 6 bases, and 15 bases lay in between. The germline CDR1 and CDR2 sequences are SGHDT and YYEEEE. The CDR3 is 15 residues long. The CDR3 reads CASSSRAGSPGELFF. The DNA for the CDR3 is TGTGCCAGCAGCTCGAGGGCAGGGTCCCCCGGGGAGCTGTTTTTT.

This chain links TRBV5-5 with TRBJ2-7; D is unresolved. From germline, CDR1 is SGHKS and CDR2 YYEKEE (reference sequence). V was trimmed by 0 bases and J by 7 bases, leaving 14 bases between them. CDR3 size: 14 residues. CDR3 loop: CASSLDDFPGEQYF. CDR3 in DNA: TGTGCCAGCAGCTTGGATGACTTCCCTGGGGAGCAGTACTTC.

V gene TRBV6-5 combines with J gene TRBJ1-1, with TRBD1 as a possible D gene (6 bases). The V gene lost 6 bases and the J gene lost 1 base, with 12 bases spanning the gap. Germline CDR1 is MNHEY and CDR2 is SVGAGI. The CDR3 is 14 residues long. CDR3 coding DNA: TGTGCCAGCAGGCAGGGACACCGGAACACTGAAGCTTTCTTT. This gives the protein CASRQGHRNTEAFF.

The gene calls are TRBV25-1 and TRBJ2-2, with D unresolved. Per the germline V gene, CDR1 is MGHDK and CDR2 is SYGVNS. The CDR3 runs to 12 residues. Trimming took 8 bases from V and 4 from J, leaving 8 bases between them. CDR3 sequence reads: CASHAPTGELFF. CDR3 DNA sequence: TGTGCCAGCCATGCACCCACCGGGGAGCTGTTTTTT.

The rearrangement links TRBV27 to TRBJ2-6; the D gene could be TRBD1 or TRBD2 (5 bases each). Trimming shortened V by 6 bases and J by 2 bases, and 14 bases separated the two germline ends. Per the germline V gene, CDR1 is MNHEY and CDR2 is SMNVEV (reference sequence). The CDR3 covers 16 residues. CDR3 amino acids: CASRGVGGAGANVLTF. CDR3 sequence (DNA): TGTGCCAGCAGGGGGGTTGGGGGAGCTGGGGCCAACGTCCTGACTTTC.